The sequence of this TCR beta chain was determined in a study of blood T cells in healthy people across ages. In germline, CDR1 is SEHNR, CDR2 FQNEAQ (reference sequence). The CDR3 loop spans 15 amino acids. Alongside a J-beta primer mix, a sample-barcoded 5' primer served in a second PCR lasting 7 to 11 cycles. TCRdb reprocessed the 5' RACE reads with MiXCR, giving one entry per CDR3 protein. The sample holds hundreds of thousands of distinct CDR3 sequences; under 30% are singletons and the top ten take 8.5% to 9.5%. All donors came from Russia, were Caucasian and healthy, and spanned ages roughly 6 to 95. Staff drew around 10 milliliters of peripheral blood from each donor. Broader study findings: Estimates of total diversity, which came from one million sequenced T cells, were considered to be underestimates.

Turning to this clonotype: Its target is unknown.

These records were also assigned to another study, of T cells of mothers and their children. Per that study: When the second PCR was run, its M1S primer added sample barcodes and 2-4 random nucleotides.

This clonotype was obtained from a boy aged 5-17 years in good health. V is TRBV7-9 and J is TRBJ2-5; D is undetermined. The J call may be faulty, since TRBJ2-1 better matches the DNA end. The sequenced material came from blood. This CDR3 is CASSLGLRHNAEQFF. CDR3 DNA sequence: TGTGCCAGCAGCTTAGGGCTTCGGCATAACGCGGAGCAGTTCTTC.